One and the same sample provided the 15 T cell receptor beta chains below, sequenced in a study of preoperative IRX-2 immunotherapy in early breast cancer. Measured with immunoSEQ multiplex PCR; TCRdb has only the in-frame clones, and not every one. The sample consists of around 11,000 clones, roughly 80% of them appearing once. Treatment indicated: preoperative locoregional IRX-2 cytokine immunotherapy. Material: lymph node tissue, obtained before IRX-2 immunotherapy. These receptors were obtained from a human donor with breast cancer.

The table lists this clone with a count of one. The chain carries TRBV5-1 and TRBJ2-1, with 9 bases matching TRBD2. This CDR3 spans 17 amino acids. J was trimmed by 4 bases and V by 6 bases; bases with no gene match: 14. CDR1 and CDR2 from the germline V gene are SGHRS and YFSETQ. The CDR3 protein is CASTSGHSGSAYNEQFF. The CDR3 bases are TGCGCCAGCACCTCGGGACATAGCGGGAGCGCGTACAATGAGCAGTTCTTC.

This chain links TRBV18 with TRBJ2-2; a weak D match, TRBD1 (6 bases). V lost 3 bases and J 1 base, leaving 12 bases between the germline ends. The germline V gene has CDR1 KGHSH and CDR2 LQKENI. CDR3 length: 16 residues. The CDR3 DNA reads as TGTGCCAGCTCACCTTTTCCGACAGGGAACACCGGGGAGCTGTTTTTT. Protein: CASSPFPTGNTGELFF.

V gene TRBV7-6 combines with J gene TRBJ2-1; D call uncertain. Germline loops: CDR1 SGHVS, CDR2 FNYEAQ. V lost 3 bases and J 1 base, leaving 10 bases between the germline ends. The CDR3 is made up of 15 amino acids. The CDR3 sequence: CASSLDQYSYNEQFF. DNA for the CDR3: TGTGCCAGCAGCTTGGACCAGTATTCCTACAATGAGCAGTTCTTC.

The chain uses TRBV9 and TRBJ1-1, with a possible D match to TRBD1 (6 bases). Trimming shortened V by 4 bases and J by 5 bases, and 15 bases separated the two germline ends. The CDR3 runs 14 residues. Germline V gene lookup returns CDR1 SGDLS and CDR2 YYNGEE. CDR3 nucleotide sequence: TGTGCCAGCAGCCCTATACAGGGAAGGACTGAAGCTTTCTTT. Translated, it gives CASSPIQGRTEAFF.

The chain links TRBV23-1 to TRBJ1-1; no firm D call. TRBV23-1 is an open reading frame whose function is uncertain. The V and J ends lost 6 bases and 1 base respectively, with 18 bases between them. This CDR3 has 16 residues. The CDR3 region is CASSQEPAGGNTEAFF. CDR3 nucleotide sequence: TGCGCCAGCAGCCAAGAACCGGCTGGAGGGAACACTGAAGCTTTCTTT.

A few counts support this clone. The chain combines TRBV5-1 with TRBJ1-2, with no clear D. The CDR3 extends over 15 amino acids. CDR1 is SGHRS and CDR2 is YFSETQ in the germline V gene. Deletions cut 4 bases from V and 0 bases from J, with 13 bases between. CDR3 protein: CASSIGRIANYGYTF. CDR3 nucleotide sequence: TGCGCCAGCAGCATTGGACGGATCGCTAACTATGGCTACACCTTC.

The V call is TRBV18, the J call TRBJ1-5, with a possible D match to TRBD1 (6 bases). The CDR3 has 15 amino acids. Germline-derived CDR1 and CDR2 are KGHSH and LQKENI. The V end was cut by 1 base, the J end by 2 bases, with 9 bases between. The DNA of the CDR3 is TGTGCCAGCTCACCACAGGGGGTAGGCAATCAGCCCCAGCATTTT. Translated, it gives CASSPQGVGNQPQHF.

The chain joins TRBV14 to TRBJ2-3; D unclear. Germline-derived CDR1 and CDR2 are SGHDN and FVKESK. Trimming removed 4 bases from V and 1 base from J, with 12 bases in between. The CDR3 sequence is 15 residues long. The CDR3 spells CASSPGSRRTDTQYF. The CDR3 DNA follows: TGTGCCAGCAGCCCAGGATCCCGTCGCACAGATACGCAGTATTTT.

Comments on this clone: The sample has other DNA sequences that encode this CDR3 too. The J gene is TRBJ1-5, the V gene TRBV12-5, with D tentatively TRBD1 (5 bases). Germline-derived CDR1 and CDR2 are LGHNT and FRNRAP. The CDR3 sequence is 14 residues long. CDR3 sequence reads: CASTGGYSNQPQHF. CDR3 bases: TGTGCCAGCACGGGGGGTTATAGCAATCAGCCCCAGCATTTT.

V usage is TRBV6-8 and J usage is TRBJ1-5, with D possibly matching TRBD1 (5 bases). CDR1 is MNHGY and CDR2 is SAAAGT in the germline V gene. The CDR3 extends over 16 amino acids. Trimming cost V 9 bases and J 1 base, with 19 bases left between them. DNA for the CDR3: TGTGCCAGTCCTTATCTCCCCCGGGACAGCAATCAGCCCCAGCATTTT. Its translation is CASPYLPRDSNQPQHF.

V is TRBV12-2 and J is TRBJ2-1; TRBD2, the table's D call, was not compared with the DNA. TRBV12-2 is recorded as a pseudogene. CDR3 length: 18 amino acids. The CDR3 sequence: CASRCLIWAGGPSDEQFF. In DNA form, the CDR3 reads TGTGCAAGTCGCTGCCTCATTTGGGCGGGAGGGCCCTCGGATGAGCAGTTCTTC.

The chain joins TRBV6-1 to TRBJ1-4; D may be TRBD1 (5 bases). V lost 0 bases and J 5 bases, leaving 16 bases between the germline ends. The CDR3 loop spans 17 amino acids. CDR1 is MNHNS and CDR2 is SASEGT in the germline V gene. This chain's CDR3 is CASSEAGTVRSNEKLFF. CDR3 sequence (DNA): TGTGCCAGCAGTGAAGCAGGGACCGTTCGCTCCAATGAAAAACTGTTTTTT.

Comment on this clone: A read error may produce the germline difference seen at one junction end. This chain joins TRBV11-3 and TRBJ2-3; 7 bases are shared with TRBD1. Looked up from germline, CDR1 is SGHNT and CDR2 is YENEEA. The CDR3 covers 16 residues. CDR3: CASSLDNRGRTDTQYF. CDR3 DNA sequence: TGTGCCAGCAGCCTAGACAACAGGGGCCGCACAGATACGCAGTATTTT.

This chain uses TRBV12-5 with TRBJ2-5; D is unclear. This CDR3 spans 16 amino acids. CDR1 and CDR2 (germline): LGHNT, FRNRAP. V shed 1 base and J shed 7 bases, with 19 bases lying between them. CDR3 DNA: TGTGCTAGTGGTTTGGCTTCCGGATATTTTCATGGGACCCAGTACTTC. It encodes CASGLASGYFHGTQYF.

V usage is TRBV7-1 and J usage is TRBJ1-1; no clear D gene. TRBV7-1 is an ORF; its function is uncertain. The V gene lost 5 bases and the J gene lost 3 bases, with 13 bases spanning the gap. This CDR3 has 14 amino acids. The chain's CDR3 is CASSPTFQDTEAFF. The CDR3 bases are TGTGCCAGCAGCCCCACCTTCCAGGACACTGAAGCTTTCTTT.